This T cell receptor (beta chain) was sequenced for a study of neurological immune-mediated disorders. This clonotype appeared many times. Its antigen is as yet unknown. V lost 3 bases to trimming and J lost 6 bases, with 15 bases between them. The CDR3 runs 14 residues. Germline V gene data show CDR1 as DFQATT and CDR2 as SNEGSKA (reference sequence). General study results and limits: No CDR3 amino acid sequences recurred among expanded clones across subjects, suggesting private repertoires in all groups.

The cell input for sorted libraries was about a million, and those cells were CD4+ or CD8+ T cells. The cDNA came from 5'RACE, which used 10-nucleotide random UMIs. Over 160 million TCR-beta sequences (from 15-18 subjects) were yielded by each sequencing run. TCRdb re-derived calls from the 5' RACE reads in MiXCR, one entry per CDR3 protein. Here the sample spans about 17,000 distinct CDR3 sequences, around 3.4% being singletons. Specimen: CD8+ T cells from blood. The clonotype was recovered from a woman aged 40 to 55 in good health. The J gene is TRBJ2-1, the V gene TRBV20-1, with D perhaps assigned TRBD1 or TRBD2 (5 bases each). CDR3 loop: CSASGAGTLNEQFF. DNA of the CDR3: TGCAGTGCTAGCGGGGCGGGCACCCTCAATGAGCAGTTCTTC.